Listed below are T cell receptor beta chains from one sample, sequenced in a study of identical twins. Via MiXCR, TCRdb re-called the 5' RACE reads, giving one row per CDR3 protein. The sample lists more than 1.5 million distinct CDR3 sequences, around a third seen once, with over 0.25% in the top ten. The specimen was cord blood. The receptors come from a newborn girl in good health. The CDR3 runs from the conserved cysteine through the conserved F or W. The D gene is left open where the match is weak. Part of the rows lack a size; the others show once, few, many or a class for expanded clones.

CDR3 DNA: TGTGCCAGCACCCGGCGGACCCCCTATGGCTACACCTTC; CDR3 protein: CASTRRTPYGYTF; J gene: TRBJ1-2; clone size: few; D gene: -; V gene: TRBV6-1
CDR3 DNA: TGTGCCAGCAGAGTGAAAGAAGACACAGATACGCAGTATTTT; CDR3 protein: CASRVKEDTDTQYF; J gene: TRBJ2-3; clone size: few; D gene: -; V gene: TRBV6-1
CDR3 DNA: TGTGCCAGCAGTTTTTCGGCGCGCTACGAGCAGTACTTC; CDR3 protein: CASSFSARYEQYF; J gene: TRBJ2-7; clone size: -; D gene: -; V gene: TRBV12-3/TRBV12-4
CDR3 DNA: TGTGCCAGCAGTTTATCCCAGGGATGGGGCTACACCTTC; CDR3 protein: CASSLSQGWGYTF; J gene: TRBJ1-2; clone size: many; D gene: -; V gene: TRBV27
CDR3 DNA: TGTGCCAGCAGCTCCCGGGACAGGGTTTACAATGAGCAGTTCTTC; CDR3 protein: CASSSRDRVYNEQFF; J gene: TRBJ2-1; clone size: few; D gene: TRBD1; V gene: TRBV7-2
CDR3 DNA: TGTGCCAGCAGCTCGGGACAGGGTCCCTTCTACGAGCAGTACTTC; CDR3 protein: CASSSGQGPFYEQYF; J gene: TRBJ2-7; clone size: few; D gene: TRBD1; V gene: TRBV27
CDR3 DNA: TGCAGCGTTGAGGCGGCGGGAGATACGCAGTATTTT; CDR3 protein: CSVEAAGDTQYF; J gene: TRBJ2-3; clone size: few; D gene: -; V gene: TRBV29-1
CDR3 DNA: TGTGCCACCACCCTAGGGACAGCTAATTCACCCCTCCACTTT; CDR3 protein: CATTLGTANSPLHF; J gene: TRBJ1-6; clone size: few; D gene: TRBD1; V gene: TRBV28
CDR3 DNA: TGTGCCAGCAGCTTGTTGTCAGGGGATCCCTACGAGCAGTACTTC; CDR3 protein: CASSLLSGDPYEQYF; J gene: TRBJ2-7; clone size: -; D gene: -; V gene: TRBV5-8
CDR3 DNA: TGCAGTGCTAGCATAGCGGGCGGCACAGATACGCAGTATTTT; CDR3 protein: CSASIAGGTDTQYF; J gene: TRBJ2-3; clone size: many; D gene: TRBD2; V gene: TRBV20-1
CDR3 DNA: TGTGCCAGCAGCTTAGCGATCCTTCCCTACAATGAGCAGTTCTTC; CDR3 protein: CASSLAILPYNEQFF; J gene: TRBJ2-1; clone size: few; D gene: -; V gene: TRBV5-4
CDR3 DNA: TGTGCCAGCAGCCAAACTGCCTCGAACACTGAAGCTTTCTTT; CDR3 protein: CASSQTASNTEAFF; J gene: TRBJ1-1; clone size: -; D gene: -; V gene: TRBV3-1